These 20 T cell receptor beta chains share one sample of origin, sequenced in a study of radiotherapy plus CTLA-4 blockade in lung cancer (dated by TCRdb to about 2018). Receptors were amplified or captured by the immunoSEQ multiplex PCR assay. Held by TCRdb, this immuneACCESS table contains in-frame sequences only and omits some clones. Under half of the omission traces to an unresolved V gene where checked; the cause of the rest is unknown. The sample profile shows fewer than 45,000 clones; around 70% of them were found once. The top ten constitute approximately 11% of the sample. The material sequenced was peripheral blood, taken from a patient treated with radiotherapy plus ipilimumab. The receptor source for this set is a human donor with non-small cell lung cancer who had stable disease on radiotherapy plus ipilimumab.

The rearrangement uses TRBV15 and TRBJ2-5, with a weak D call TRBD2 (5 bases). The germline gives CDR1 LNHNV, CDR2 YYDKDF (reference sequence). This CDR3 has 15 residues. Trimming left V 0 bases short and J 5 bases short, with 13 bases between. CDR3: CATSRDSSGWETQYF. The CDR3 DNA sequence: TGTGCCACCAGCAGAGATTCGTCGGGGTGGGAGACCCAGTACTTC.

The V and J genes are TRBV5-5 and TRBJ2-7, with D possibly matching TRBD1 (6 bases). Germline V gene sequence: CDR1 SGHKS, CDR2 YYEKEE (reference sequence). This CDR3 has 13 residues. V dropped 4 bases and J dropped 3 bases, with 11 bases sitting between them. The CDR3 here is CASSPQTGYEQYF. The CDR3 coding sequence is TGTGCCAGCAGCCCCCAGACAGGCTACGAGCAGTACTTC.

The chain is built from TRBV7-9 and TRBJ1-5; D is unresolved. The CDR3 spans 13 residues. CDR1 SEHNR and CDR2 FQNEAQ come from the germline V gene (reference sequence). V gave up 3 bases and J gave up 4 bases, with 7 bases separating them. Here the CDR3 DNA reads TGTGCCAGCAGCTTCAACAGTAATCAGCCCCAGCATTTT. Translated, it gives CASSFNSNQPQHF.

The V and J genes are TRBV4-1 and TRBJ1-5; TRBD1 aligns across 7 bases. The CDR3 sequence is 14 residues long. The V gene's germline CDR1 is MGHRA and CDR2 YSYEKL. V lost 5 bases, J lost 6 bases, and 7 bases stayed unmatched. CDR3 coding DNA: TGCGCCAGCAGCACCCGACAGGGAGGTCAGCCCCAGCATTTT. Amino acids: CASSTRQGGQPQHF.

This chain links TRBV6-1 with TRBJ2-1; D perhaps matches TRBD2 (7 bases). This CDR3 spans 17 amino acids. Trimming removed 4 bases from V and 2 bases from J, with 18 bases in between. CDR1 is MNHNS, CDR2 SASEGT, per germline. The CDR3 loop reads CASSVPPKGGTYNEQFF. As DNA, the CDR3 is TGTGCCAGCAGTGTACCGCCTAAGGGGGGGACCTACAATGAGCAGTTCTTC.

This clone was counted a few times. V and J are TRBV29-1 and TRBJ2-5; 7 bases map to TRBD2. Germline loops: CDR1 SQVTM, CDR2 ANQGSEA. CDR3 size: 15 residues. V was clipped by 0 bases and J by 4 bases; unmatched bases: 8. CDR3 loop: CSVEDWGGVVETQYF. The CDR3 DNA sequence: TGCAGCGTTGAAGATTGGGGAGGGGTGGTAGAGACCCAGTACTTC.

The rearrangement uses TRBV7-9 and TRBJ1-2, with 11 positions matching TRBD1. CDR3 size: 15 residues. CDR1 and CDR2 (germline): SEHNR, FQNEAQ (reference sequence). The V segment lost 5 bases and the J segment 6 bases; nucleotides outside the gene matches: 8. The CDR3 sequence is CASSPGTGGNNGYTF. The CDR3 DNA reads as TGTGCCAGCAGCCCCGGGACAGGGGGAAATAATGGCTACACCTTC.

There are a few counts of this clone. This sequence joins TRBV28 and TRBJ1-6; the D is unclear. The CDR3 consists of 15 residues. Germline lookup yields CDR1 MDHEN and CDR2 SYDVKM. The germline V and J ends were trimmed by 1 base and 10 bases, with 14 bases remaining between them. CDR3 DNA: TGTGCCAGCAGTTTATCCGCACTCATGAGGTCACCCCTCCACTTT. This encodes CASSLSALMRSPLHF.

This clone is deemed medium-sized. This chain connects TRBV21-1 to TRBJ1-2; the table's D call of TRBD1 was not tested on the DNA. TRBV21-1 is a pseudogene locus. This CDR3 has 12 amino acids. The CDR3 sequence: CASSRQGHGYTF. The DNA for the CDR3 is TGTGCCAGCAGCAGACAGGGCCATGGCTACACCTTC.

In this sample, this clone is medium-sized. The V and J genes are TRBV6-1 and TRBJ2-7; 7 positions agree with TRBD1. The CDR3 consists of 14 residues. In germline, CDR1 is MNHNS, CDR2 SASEGT. Trimming took 6 bases from V and 3 from J; bases not matched to a gene: 8. In nucleotides, the CDR3 is TGTGCCAGCAGACGGGACAGCCCCCTCTACGAGCAGTACTTC. This encodes CASRRDSPLYEQYF.

In its sample, this clone was seen a few times. V usage is TRBV29-1 and J usage is TRBJ1-2; perhaps TRBD1 as D (5 bases). CDR3 size: 12 residues. The ends were cut back, 3 bases at V and 4 bases at J, with 9 bases in the middle. From germline, CDR1 is SQVTM and CDR2 ANQGSEA. The chain's CDR3 is CSVEGRVYGYTF. The DNA for the CDR3 is TGCAGCGTTGAGGGCAGGGTCTATGGCTACACCTTC.

This chain connects TRBV7-9 to TRBJ2-7, with 10 nucleotides matching TRBD2. Germline V gene lookup returns CDR1 SEHNR and CDR2 FQNEAQ (reference sequence). Germline trimming cut 5 bases from V and 6 bases from J; bases unmatched to any gene: 19. This CDR3 has 18 amino acids. The CDR3 spells CASSPTAGRSGGAGEQYF. CDR3 nucleotides: TGTGCCAGCAGCCCCACAGCCGGGAGGAGCGGGGGGGCCGGCGAGCAGTACTTC.

The chain combines TRBV10-1 with TRBJ1-2; 11 bases are shared with TRBD1. V gave up 3 bases and J gave up 8 bases; unmatched junction bases: 5. This CDR3 is built from 14 residues. In germline, CDR1 is WNHNN, CDR2 SYGVQD (reference sequence). Here the CDR3 DNA reads TGCGCCAGCAGTGACATAGGGACAGGGGGAGGCTACACCTTC. It yields the protein CASSDIGTGGGYTF.

A word on this clone: Other DNA sequences from this sample encode an identical CDR3 as well. The rearrangement joins TRBV7-2 to TRBJ2-7, with a weak D call TRBD2 (7 bases). V was trimmed by 6 bases and J by 0 bases, leaving 15 bases between them. Germline CDR1 SGHTA, CDR2 FQGNSA. CDR3 length: 15 residues. CDR3 nucleotide sequence: TGTGCCAGCAGAAGAGGGGGGGGAAGCTCCTACGAGCAGTACTTC. Amino acid sequence: CASRRGGGSSYEQYF. Looking up the rest from reference TRBV7-2 and TRBJ2-7 gives the full variable domain: GAGVSQSPSNKVTEKGKDVELRCDPISGHTALYWYRQSLGQGLEFLIYFQGNSAPDKSGLPSDRFSAERTGGSVSTLTIQRTQQEDSAVYLCASRRGGGSSYEQYFGPGTRLTVT.

This clone was seen once. The V gene is TRBV30, the J gene TRBJ2-7, with TRBD1 matching over 8 bases. This CDR3 is built from 13 residues. V trimming: 5 bases; J trimming: 6 bases; junction bases outside the gene matches: 9. Germline CDR1 is GTSNPN and CDR2 is SVGIG (reference sequence). CDR3 sequence reads: CAWGTGGMREQYF. CDR3 nucleotides: TGTGCCTGGGGTACAGGGGGGATGCGCGAGCAGTACTTC.

The chain combines TRBV11-3 with TRBJ2-5; 9 bases agree with TRBD1. The CDR3 sequence is 15 residues long. Germline CDR1 and CDR2: SGHNT and YENEEA. The J segment lost 1 base and the V segment lost 5 bases, leaving 5 bases of the junction unmatched. The CDR3, as DNA: TGTGCCAGCAGCCCTCGGACAGGGGCCCAAGAGACCCAGTACTTC. Its protein is CASSPRTGAQETQYF. The full variable domain, its missing parts supplied by reference TRBV11-3 and TRBJ2-5, is EAGVVQSPRYKIIEKKQPVAFWCNPISGHNTLYWYLQNLGQGPELLIRYENEEAVDDSQLPKDRFSAERLKGVDSTLKIQPAELGDSAVYLCASSPRTGAQETQYFGPGTRLLVL.

V and J are TRBV7-9 and TRBJ1-6; D is possibly TRBD1 (5 bases). The CDR3 contains 17 residues. With 3 bases removed from V and 2 bases from J, the gap between germline ends came to 14 bases. Germline CDR1 is SEHNR and CDR2 is FQNEAQ (reference sequence). The CDR3 nucleotides read TGTGCCAGCAGCTTGACCCCCAGGGAGGCCTATAATTCACCCCTCCACTTT. Its translation is CASSLTPREAYNSPLHF.

This rearrangement joins TRBV4-3 to TRBJ2-3, with D perhaps TRBD1 (5 bases). This CDR3 has 17 amino acids. Trimming left V 0 bases short and J 1 base short, with 14 bases between. Germline CDR1 and CDR2: LGHNA and YSLEER. DNA for the CDR3: TGCGCCAGCAGCCAAGATGATAAGGGGATGGGCACAGATACGCAGTATTTT. This codes for CASSQDDKGMGTDTQYF.

The chain uses TRBV19 and TRBJ1-3; no definite D call. The CDR3 consists of 13 residues. The ends were cut back, 3 bases at V and 0 bases at J, with 3 bases in the middle. Germline loops: CDR1 LNHDA, CDR2 SQIVND (reference sequence). The CDR3: CASSISSGNTIYF. CDR3 nucleotides: TGTGCCAGTAGTATCAGCTCTGGAAACACCATATATTTT.

Note on this clone: The conserved final phenylalanine or tryptophan is absent from the CDR3, which likely points to a read error. It is unclear where the CDR3 begins or ends on the DNA, so no DNA is shown, and the CDR3 is as TCRdb lists it. This chain connects TRBV5-8 to TRBJ1-2. Germline V gene sequence: CDR1 SGHTS, CDR2 YDEGEE. Including both end residues, the CDR3 is 12 amino acids long. The CDR3 region is CASSLAVVPSQL.